What follows describes a single TCR beta chain. No antigen is known for it. The data derive from a study of T cell repertoires in cytomegalovirus infection. The overall study: CMV infection and matching HLA type were both indicated by public TCR beta signatures. General study findings and limits: It was HLA-C-restricted CMV-specific TCR beta clonotypes that dominated the response ex vivo. Using cumulative public TCR beta family frequency, the authors identified those who carried CMV together with the relevant HLA.

Trimming stripped 4 bases from V and 4 bases from J, with 5 bases between. The CDR3 runs to 12 residues. CDR1 SNHLY and CDR2 FYNNEI come from the germline V gene. Using its own MiXCR run on the reads, TCRdb lists one record per CDR3 protein. This table holds fewer than 300,000 distinct CDR3 sequences, more than 20% found once. The sample was PBMCs. The V and J genes are TRBV2 and TRBJ2-1, with a tentative D call TRBD1 (5 bases). The TCR was taken from a human donor in good health (CMV status not recorded). Some clones in this sample may be carry-over from other donors' samples. The DNA for the CDR3 is TGTGCCAGCAGTGGACAGTACAATGAGCAGTTCTTC. This translates into CASSGQYNEQFF.